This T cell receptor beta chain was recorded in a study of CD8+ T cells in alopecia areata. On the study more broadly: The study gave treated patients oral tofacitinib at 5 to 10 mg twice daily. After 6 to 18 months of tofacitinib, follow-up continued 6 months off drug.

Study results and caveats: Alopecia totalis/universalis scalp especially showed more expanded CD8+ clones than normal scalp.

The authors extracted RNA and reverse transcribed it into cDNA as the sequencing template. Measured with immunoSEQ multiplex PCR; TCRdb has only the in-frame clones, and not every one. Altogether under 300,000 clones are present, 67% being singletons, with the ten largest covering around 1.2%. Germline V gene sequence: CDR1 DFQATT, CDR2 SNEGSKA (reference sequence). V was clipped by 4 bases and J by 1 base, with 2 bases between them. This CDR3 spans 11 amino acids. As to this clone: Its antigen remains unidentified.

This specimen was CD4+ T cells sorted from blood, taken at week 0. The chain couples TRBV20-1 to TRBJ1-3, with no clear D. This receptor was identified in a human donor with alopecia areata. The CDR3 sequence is CSATSGNTIYF. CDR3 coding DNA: TGCAGTGCTACATCTGGAAACACCATATATTTT.